This T cell receptor beta chain emerged from a study of blood T cell repertoires in COVID-19. The CDR3 has 13 residues. With 6 bases clipped from V and 7 bases from J, the junction kept 1 base outside the gene matches. Germline V CDR1 and CDR2: MNHEY, SMNVEV (reference sequence). The repertoire was sequenced with immunoSEQ multiplex PCR; TCRdb's copy has only in-frame clones and lacks some. The table includes 200,000 to 250,000 clones, around 80% detected once. The source is a man aged 25 to 45 with active or convalescent COVID-19. The source material was peripheral blood. The chain recombines TRBV27 with TRBJ1-6; 9 bases are shared with TRBD1. The CDR3 is CASRGTGNSPLHF. Written as DNA, the CDR3 is TGTGCCAGCAGGGGGACAGGGAATTCACCCCTCCACTTT.